This TCR beta chain was identified in a study of vaccination and CD4 T cells after COVID-19. About the study: The stimulus for the cells was overlapping spike peptides derived from SARS-CoV-2, HCoV-NL63, HCoV-OC43 and HCoV-229E.

The Oncomine TCR Beta short-read assay sequenced DNA from cultured CD4+ T cells. TCRdb re-analysed the PCR reads in MiXCR, keeping a single row per CDR3 protein. Altogether about 14,000 distinct CDR3 sequences are present, approximately 55% being singletons, with the ten largest covering over 9.5%. The treatment was: approximately nine-day PBMC culture with coronavirus spike peptide pools or control peptides (ViraFEST assay). Wells contained 1.5 million to 2.5 million PBMCs each, and these were cultured with roughly 11 IU/ml IL-2 and around 10 ug/ml peptide pools. The CDR3 sequence is 15 residues long. V dropped 4 bases and J dropped 2; count of bases not matched to a gene: 8. Germline CDR1 is DFQATT and CDR2 is SNEGSKA (reference sequence). This clonotype was seen only a few times. Antigen unknown.

The origin of this receptor is a human donor who had recovered from COVID-19. Sequencing was performed on CD4+ T cells from blood, cultured in vitro, taken before SARS-CoV-2 vaccination. The rearrangement joins TRBV20-1 to TRBJ2-1; 7 nucleotides agree with TRBD2. The CDR3 sequence: CSAKRTGGAYNEQFF. Written as DNA, the CDR3 is TGCAGTGCTAAGAGAACGGGGGGAGCCTACAATGAGCAGTTCTTC.